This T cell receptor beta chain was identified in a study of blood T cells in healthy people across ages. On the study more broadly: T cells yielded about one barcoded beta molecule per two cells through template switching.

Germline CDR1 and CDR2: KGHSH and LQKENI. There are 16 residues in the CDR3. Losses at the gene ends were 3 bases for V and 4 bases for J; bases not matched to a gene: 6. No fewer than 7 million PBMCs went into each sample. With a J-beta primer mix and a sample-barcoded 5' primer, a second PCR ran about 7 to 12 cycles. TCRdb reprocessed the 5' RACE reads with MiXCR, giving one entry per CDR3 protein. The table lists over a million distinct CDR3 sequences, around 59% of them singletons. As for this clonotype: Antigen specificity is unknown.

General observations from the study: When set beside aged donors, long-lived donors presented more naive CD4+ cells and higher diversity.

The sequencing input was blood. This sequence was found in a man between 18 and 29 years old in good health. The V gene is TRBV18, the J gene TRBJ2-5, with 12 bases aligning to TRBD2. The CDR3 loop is CASSPGLAGFGETQYF. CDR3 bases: TGTGCCAGCTCACCCGGACTAGCGGGATTCGGAGAGACCCAGTACTTC.